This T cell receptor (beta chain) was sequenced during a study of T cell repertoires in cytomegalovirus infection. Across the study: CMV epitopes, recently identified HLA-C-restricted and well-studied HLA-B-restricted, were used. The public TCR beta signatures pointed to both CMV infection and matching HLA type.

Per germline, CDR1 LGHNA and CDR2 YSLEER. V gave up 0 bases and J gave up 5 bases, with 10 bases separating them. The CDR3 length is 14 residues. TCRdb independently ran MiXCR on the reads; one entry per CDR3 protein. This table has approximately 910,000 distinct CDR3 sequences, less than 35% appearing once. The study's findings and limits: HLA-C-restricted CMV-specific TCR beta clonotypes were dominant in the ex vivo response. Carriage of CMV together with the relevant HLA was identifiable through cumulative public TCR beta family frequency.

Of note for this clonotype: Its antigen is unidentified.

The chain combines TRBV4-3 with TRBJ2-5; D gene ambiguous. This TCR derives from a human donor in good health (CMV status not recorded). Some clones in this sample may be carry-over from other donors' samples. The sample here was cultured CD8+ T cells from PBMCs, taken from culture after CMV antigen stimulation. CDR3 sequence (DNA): TGCGCCAGCAGCCAAGAAAACCGGTTGGAGACCCAGTACTTC. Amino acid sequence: CASSQENRLETQYF.